This T cell receptor (beta chain) was sequenced for a study of T cell responses to AZD1222 COVID-19 vaccine. Whole-study context: Recipients boosted at about 4 weeks or about 12 weeks are pooled. Study-level findings and limits: Only a handful of people who got AZD1222 tested seropositive at baseline.

Regarding this clone: What it binds is unknown.

Produced via immunoSEQ multiplex PCR; TCRdb's table is partial and in-frame only. The data show 100,000 to 150,000 clones, with around 90% seen just once and roughly 1.5% held by the top ten. The source of this sequence is an adult in good health. The source was peripheral blood, collected on day 0 of AZD1222 vaccination.

CDR3 sequence reads: CASSQGGGKGFPLHF. In nucleotides, the CDR3 is TGTGCCAGCAGCCAGGGAGGGGGAAAGGGATTCCCCCTCCACTTT. The chain is built from TRBV3-1 (or the pseudogene TRBV3-2) and TRBJ1-6; tentatively, D is TRBD1 (6 bases). The CDR3 loop spans 15 amino acids. With 3 bases removed from V and 13 bases from J, the gap between germline ends came to 19 bases. The germline V gene has CDR1 LGHDT and CDR2 YNNKEL (reference sequence).